This T cell receptor beta chain comes out of a study of blood T cells in healthy people across ages. Next came a second PCR, run for roughly 7 to 12 cycles, which used a sample-barcoded 5' primer along with a J-beta primer mix. Every molecule of cDNA carried a tag from a template-switch adaptor with 12 random nucleotides. TCRdb ran MiXCR on the 5' RACE reads and lists one entry per CDR3 protein. The table lists fewer than 900,000 distinct CDR3 sequences, roughly 45% of them singletons. Overall study findings and caveats: The authors considered diversity estimates from one million T cells to be underestimates. The long-lived group displayed more naive CD4+ cells, plus higher diversity, than the aged donors did.

A word on this clonotype: Its antigen is unidentified.

CDR1 is KGHDR, CDR2 SFDVKD, per germline. This CDR3 is 11 amino acids long. V was shortened by 5 bases and J by 5 bases, with 4 bases between the two germline ends. The chain recombines TRBV24-1 with TRBJ2-3; no clear D gene. Sequenced: blood. This clonotype was sampled from a woman aged 55-69 years in good health. In nucleotides, the CDR3 is TGTGCCACCAGTGTAAGAGATACGCAGTATTTT. This translates into CATSVRDTQYF.